Below are 19 T cell receptor beta chains sequenced from a single sample in a study of monozygotic twins with cystic fibrosis. The protocol was immunoSEQ multiplex PCR, while the TCRdb copy is restricted to in-frame clones and leaves out a portion. The sample carries around 27,000 clones, 95% to 97% recorded once. The sample taken for sequencing was blood. Receptor source: a girl aged 2 to 9 with cystic fibrosis.

This chain connects TRBV7-2 to TRBJ1-2; no firm D call. The CDR3 runs 13 residues. Trimming stripped 2 bases from V and 8 bases from J, with 12 bases between. Germline V gene sequence: CDR1 SGHTA, CDR2 FQGNSA. CDR3 in DNA: TGTGCCAGCAGCTTAAATGGCTTACTAGGCTACACCTTC. Translated, it gives CASSLNGLLGYTF.

This chain links TRBV9 with TRBJ2-1; 9 bases are shared with TRBD1. CDR1 SGDLS and CDR2 YYNGEE come from the germline V gene. This CDR3 contains 13 residues. Trimming removed 3 bases from V and 15 bases from J; junction bases left unmatched: 10. In nucleotides, the CDR3 is TGTGCCAGCAGCGGGACAGGGGTCTCAAGGCGGTTCTTC. Translation: CASSGTGVSRRFF.

This clone was seen only once. V is TRBV9 and J is TRBJ2-5, with 12 bases lining up with TRBD1. The J segment lost 10 bases and the V segment lost 3 bases, leaving 10 bases of the junction unmatched. Germline CDR1 reads SGDLS; CDR2 reads YYNGEE. The length of the CDR3 is 15 residues. The CDR3 loop is CASSAGTGGAGSQYF. The CDR3 nucleotides read TGTGCCAGCAGCGCGGGGACAGGGGGCGCGGGGAGCCAGTACTTC.

The chain employs TRBV7-2 and TRBJ2-3, with 12 bases fitting TRBD2. This CDR3 has 16 residues. The junction had 3 bases not matched to a gene; V was cut back by 2 bases and J by 3 bases. The germline V gene encodes CDR1 SGHTA and CDR2 FQGNSA. DNA for the CDR3: TGTGCCAGCAGCTTAATTGGACTAGCGGGAACAGATACGCAGTATTTT. Translation: CASSLIGLAGTDTQYF.

The chain has TRBV4-1 and TRBJ1-1; TRBD1 agrees at 7 bases. The CDR3 is 14 residues long. V shed 4 bases and J 6 bases; nucleotides not matched to a gene: 8. Germline CDR1 reads MGHRA; CDR2 reads YSYEKL. CDR3 sequence: CASSLSTGLSEAFF. The CDR3 DNA reads TGCGCCAGCAGCCTCTCGACAGGGCTTTCTGAAGCTTTCTTT.

The rearrangement uses TRBV6-1 and TRBJ2-7; TRBD2 matches 8 bases. V lost 4 bases, J lost 6 bases, and 11 bases stayed unmatched. The CDR3 sequence is 15 residues long. CDR1 is MNHNS, CDR2 SASEGT, per germline. The CDR3 region has the DNA TGTGCCAGCAGTGTAATGACTAGCGCCCAGCGCGAGCAGTACTTC. It codes for CASSVMTSAQREQYF.

The chain couples TRBV5-6 to TRBJ2-1; D ambiguous. This CDR3 comprises 13 residues. V was pared by 0 bases and J by 8 bases, with 9 bases between. CDR1 is SGHDT and CDR2 is YYEEEE in the germline V gene. This CDR3 reads CASSLGPHDEQFF. The CDR3 nucleotides are TGTGCCAGCAGCTTGGGACCGCACGATGAGCAGTTCTTC.

The chain combines TRBV4-1 with TRBJ2-7, with D possibly TRBD1 on 5 matching bases. The CDR3 length is 15 residues. V was trimmed by 0 bases and J by 0 bases, leaving 9 bases between them. Per germline, CDR1 MGHRA and CDR2 YSYEKL. CDR3 protein: CASSQDRGTSYEQYF. CDR3 sequence (DNA): TGCGCCAGCAGCCAAGATAGGGGTACCTCCTACGAGCAGTACTTC.

The gene calls are TRBV4-2 and TRBJ1-3, with TRBD1 as a possible D gene (5 bases). Trimming pared 5 bases from V and 0 bases from J, leaving 8 bases between. Germline V gene lookup returns CDR1 LGHNA and CDR2 YNFKEQ. CDR3 size: 14 residues. As DNA, the CDR3 is TGTGCCAGCAGCACAGGTTTCTCTGGAAACACCATATATTTT. Its translation is CASSTGFSGNTIYF.

This clone came up a few times. This chain links TRBV6-6 with TRBJ2-2; 7 bases fit TRBD2. With 8 bases clipped from V and 0 bases from J, the junction kept 3 bases outside the gene matches. The CDR3 contains 14 residues. The germline gives CDR1 MNHNY, CDR2 SVGAGI (reference sequence). The CDR3 bases are TGTGCCAGCTGCAGCGGGACGAACACCGGGGAGCTGTTTTTT. Its translation is CASCSGTNTGELFF.

The chain employs TRBV5-6 and TRBJ1-5, with D maybe TRBD1 (5 bases). The V and J ends lost 3 bases and 6 bases respectively, with 16 bases between them. Per the germline V gene, CDR1 is SGHDT and CDR2 is YYEEEE. This CDR3 contains 15 residues. The CDR3 nucleotides read TGTGCCAGCAGCTCCCGGCCGGAGGGGTCTCAGCCCCAGCATTTT. Translated, it gives CASSSRPEGSQPQHF. The full variable domain, rest sourced from reference TRBV5-6 and TRBJ1-5, is DAGVTQSPTHLIKTRGQQVTLRCSPKSGHDTVSWYQQALGQGPQFIFQYYEEEERQRGNFPDRFSGHQFPNYSSELNVNALLLGDSALYLCASSSRPEGSQPQHFGDGTRLSIL.

The CDR3 sequence is CASSSATSPSTDTQYF. The CDR3 region has the DNA TGCGCCAGCAGCTCTGCGACTAGCCCTAGCACAGATACGCAGTATTTT. V is TRBV5-1 and J is TRBJ2-3; 7 nucleotides match TRBD2. Germline CDR1 reads SGHRS; CDR2 reads YFSETQ. The CDR3 has 16 amino acids. The V and J ends lost 3 bases and 0 bases, in that order; junction bases with no gene match: 7.

The chain recombines TRBV2 with TRBJ2-2; D is undetermined. Germline CDR1 and CDR2: SNHLY and FYNNEI. The CDR3 totals 11 residues. Deletions cut 7 bases from V and 2 bases from J, with 2 bases between. The CDR3 loop reads CASTNTGELFF. CDR3 DNA sequence: TGTGCCAGCACCAACACCGGGGAGCTGTTTTTT.

V usage is TRBV4-1 and J usage is TRBJ2-7; D assignment may be TRBD1 or TRBD2 (5 bases each). CDR3 length: 16 amino acids. The germline V and J ends were trimmed by 1 base and 1 base, with 14 bases remaining between them. Per germline, CDR1 MGHRA and CDR2 YSYEKL. The CDR3 reads CASSQGIGDLSYEQYF. As DNA, the CDR3 is TGCGCCAGCAGCCAAGGGATAGGGGACCTATCCTACGAGCAGTACTTC.

The V gene is TRBV6-5, the J gene TRBJ2-3; 9 bases line up with TRBD2. CDR3 length equals 15 residues. The V segment lost 2 bases and the J segment 4 bases; nucleotides outside the gene matches: 4. Per the germline V gene, CDR1 is MNHEY and CDR2 is SVGAGI. The CDR3 DNA reads as TGTGCCAGCAGTTACGGGGCGGGGGGGGCAGATACGCAGTATTTT. Residues: CASSYGAGGADTQYF.

The CDR3 region has the DNA TGTGCCAGCAGCCATAGCGGGGGTTTCTCCTACGAGCAGTACTTC. It encodes CASSHSGGFSYEQYF. This chain links TRBV28 with TRBJ2-7; 9 bases agree with TRBD2. CDR1 is MDHEN, CDR2 SYDVKM, per germline. There are 15 residues in the CDR3. V shed 6 bases and J 0 bases; nucleotides not matched to a gene: 6.

The chain joins TRBV11-1 to TRBJ1-5; D not resolved. V lost 6 bases and J lost 5, with 11 bases in between. The CDR3 consists of 13 residues. Germline loops: CDR1 SGHAT, CDR2 FQDESV (reference sequence). The CDR3 nucleotides are TGTGCCAGCAGTCGGACCGCATATCAGCCCCAGCATTTT. This gives the protein CASSRTAYQPQHF.

The chain employs TRBV7-8 and TRBJ2-2; the D gene is possibly TRBD1 (6 bases). This CDR3 has 14 residues. The germline V gene encodes CDR1 SGHVS and CDR2 FQNEAQ. With 5 bases removed from V and 3 bases from J, the gap between germline ends came to 10 bases. The CDR3 spells CASSVHRDTGELFF. The CDR3 bases are TGTGCCAGCAGCGTTCACAGGGACACCGGGGAGCTGTTTTTT.

The rearrangement links TRBV6-4 to TRBJ2-1, with TRBD2 as a possible D gene (5 bases). Between the trimmed V and J ends, which lost 5 bases and 5 bases, there was a span of 13 bases. The CDR3 totals 14 residues. Germline lookup yields CDR1 MRHNA and CDR2 SNTAGT. The DNA of the CDR3 is TGTGCCAGCAGTCCCGAGGCAGCGGACAATGAGCAGTTCTTC. Amino acids: CASSPEAADNEQFF.